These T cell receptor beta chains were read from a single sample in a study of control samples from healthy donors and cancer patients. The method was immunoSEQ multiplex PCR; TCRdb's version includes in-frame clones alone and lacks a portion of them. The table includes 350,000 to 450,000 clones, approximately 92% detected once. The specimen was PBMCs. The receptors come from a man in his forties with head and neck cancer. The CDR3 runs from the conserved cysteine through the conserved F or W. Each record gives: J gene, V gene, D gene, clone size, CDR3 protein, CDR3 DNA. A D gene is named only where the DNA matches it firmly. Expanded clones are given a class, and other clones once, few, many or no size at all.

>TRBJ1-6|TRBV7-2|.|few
CASSSDRGHNSPLHF
TGTGCCAGCAGCTCAGACCGAGGACATAATTCACCCCTCCACTTT
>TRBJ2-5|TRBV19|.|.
CASSIWGAGETQYF
TGTGCCAGTAGTATTTGGGGGGCCGGGGAGACCCAGTACTTC
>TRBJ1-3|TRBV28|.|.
CASSSDGDSGNTIYF
TGTGCCAGCAGTTCAGACGGTGACTCTGGAAACACCATATATTTT
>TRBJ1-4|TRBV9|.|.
CASSRGRINEKLFF
TGTGCCAGCAGTCGGGGGAGAATCAATGAAAAACTGTTTTTT
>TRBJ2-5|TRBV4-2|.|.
CASSQGQVKGQETQYF
TGTGCCAGCAGCCAAGGACAAGTTAAGGGGCAAGAGACCCAGTACTTC
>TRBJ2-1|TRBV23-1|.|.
CARLGFEQFF
TGCGCCAGGTTAGGCTTTGAGCAGTTCTTC
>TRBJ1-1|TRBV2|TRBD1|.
CASSEDRGRRTEAFF
TGTGCCAGCAGTGAAGACAGGGGGAGGAGAACTGAAGCTTTCTTT
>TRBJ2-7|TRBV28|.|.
CASSRPLTSGRGPYEQYF
TGTGCCAGCAGTCGCCCCCTAACGAGCGGCAGGGGACCCTACGAGCAGTACTTC
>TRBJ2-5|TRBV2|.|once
CASSAHRVEETQYF
TGTGCCAGCAGTGCCCACAGGGTGGAGGAGACCCAGTACTTC
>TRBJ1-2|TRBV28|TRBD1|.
CASSFPGGNYGYTF
TGTGCCAGCAGCTTCCCAGGGGGCAACTATGGCTACACCTTC
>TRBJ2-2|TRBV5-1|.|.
CASSLAPAGRTLRTGELFF
TGCGCCAGCAGCTTGGCCCCGGCTGGAAGAACCCTTCGGACCGGGGAGCTGTTTTTT
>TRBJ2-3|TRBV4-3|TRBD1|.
CASSPGGQGRRTDTQYF
TGCGCCAGCAGCCCAGGTGGACAGGGCAGGAGAACAGATACGCAGTATTTT
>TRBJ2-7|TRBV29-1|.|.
CSVGVRGDRSSYEQYF
TGCAGCGTTGGAGTCAGGGGGGACCGGAGCTCCTACGAGCAGTACTTC
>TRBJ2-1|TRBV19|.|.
CASIISCGTISYNEQFF
TGTGCCAGTATAATATCTTGTGGGACGATCTCCTACAATGAGCAGTTCTTC
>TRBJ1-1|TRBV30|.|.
CAYSILNTEAFF
TGTGCCTACAGCATCTTGAACACTGAAGCTTTCTTT
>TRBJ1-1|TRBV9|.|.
CASSVVGGEAFF
TGTGCCAGCAGCGTAGTTGGAGGTGAAGCTTTCTTT
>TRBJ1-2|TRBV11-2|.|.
CASSHQGKVGYTF
TGTGCCAGCAGCCATCAGGGGAAGGTTGGCTACACCTTC
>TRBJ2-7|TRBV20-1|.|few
CSATRLAEQYF
TGCAGTGCTACCAGGCTGGCCGAGCAGTACTTC
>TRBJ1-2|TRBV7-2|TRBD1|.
CASSSSRGQGAGGYTF
TGTGCCAGCAGCTCTTCCCGGGGACAGGGCGCCGGAGGCTACACCTTC
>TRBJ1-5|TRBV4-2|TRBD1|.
CASSQTQGQLTSEDNQPQHF
TGTGCCAGCAGCCAAACTCAGGGACAGTTAACTTCGGAGGACAATCAGCCCCAGCATTTT
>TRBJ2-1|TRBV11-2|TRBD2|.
CASSLALAGGYNEQFF
TGTGCCAGCAGCTTAGCACTAGCGGGGGGATACAATGAGCAGTTCTTC
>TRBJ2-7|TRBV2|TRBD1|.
CASQTGLYEQYF
TGTGCCAGTCAGACAGGGCTCTACGAGCAGTACTTC
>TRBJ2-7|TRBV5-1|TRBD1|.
CASSFGQGMTYEQYF
TGCGCCAGCAGCTTTGGACAGGGAATGACCTACGAGCAGTACTTC
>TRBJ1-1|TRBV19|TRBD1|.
CASSSNRGNTEAFF
TGTGCCAGTAGCTCGAACAGGGGAAACACTGAAGCTTTCTTT
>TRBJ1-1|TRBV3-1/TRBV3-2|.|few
CASSVLTWDTEAFF
TGTGCCAGCAGCGTGCTTACGTGGGACACTGAAGCTTTCTTT
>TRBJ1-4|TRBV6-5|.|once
CASSWRETTNEKLFF
TGTGCCAGCAGTTGGCGGGAGACAACTAATGAAAAACTGTTTTTT
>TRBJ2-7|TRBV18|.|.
CASSPTRNGSGTLTYEQYF
TGTGCCAGCTCACCTACAAGGAACGGATCCGGGACTCTCACCTACGAGCAGTACTTC
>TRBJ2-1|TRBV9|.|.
CASSVAVSTSYNEQFF
TGTGCCAGCAGCGTAGCGGTCTCTACCTCCTACAATGAGCAGTTCTTC
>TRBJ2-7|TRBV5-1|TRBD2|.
CASSFVVAGASYEQYF
TGCGCCAGCAGCTTCGTCGTAGCGGGGGCCTCCTACGAGCAGTACTTC
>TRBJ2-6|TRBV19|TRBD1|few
CASSLDTGGAGANVLTF
TGTGCCAGTAGTCTGGACACAGGGGGCGCTGGGGCCAACGTCCTGACTTTC
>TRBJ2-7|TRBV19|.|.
CASRARGRDEQYF
TGTGCCAGTAGAGCCAGGGGCCGGGACGAGCAGTACTTC
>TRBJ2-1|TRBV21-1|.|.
CASSKDKGSNEQFF
TGTGCCAGCAGCAAAGACAAGGGCTCCAATGAGCAGTTCTTC
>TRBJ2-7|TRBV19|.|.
CASSITLVGYEQYF
TGTGCCAGTAGTATAACCCTAGTCGGCTACGAGCAGTACTTC
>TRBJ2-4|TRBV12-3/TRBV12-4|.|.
CASTNIAKNIQYF
TGTGCCAGCACCAATATAGCCAAAAACATTCAGTACTTC
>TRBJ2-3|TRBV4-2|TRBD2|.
CASSARASGSTDTQYF
TGTGCCAGCAGCGCCCGGGCTAGCGGGAGCACAGATACGCAGTATTTT
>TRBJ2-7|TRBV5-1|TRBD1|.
CASRVDRTLSYEQYF
TGCGCCAGCAGAGTGGACAGGACGCTCTCCTACGAGCAGTACTTC
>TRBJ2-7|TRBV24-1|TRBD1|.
CATSDTGTGGVYEQYF
TGTGCCACCAGTGATACCGGGACAGGAGGAGTCTACGAGCAGTACTTC
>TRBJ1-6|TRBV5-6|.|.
CASELLGGYNSPLHF
TGTGCCAGCGAGCTTCTCGGGGGTTATAATTCACCCCTCCACTTT
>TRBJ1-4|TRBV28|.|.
CASSYYQGNEEKLFF
TGTGCCAGCAGTTACTATCAGGGGAACGAGGAAAAACTGTTTTTT
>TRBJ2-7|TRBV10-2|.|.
CASSGGYEQYF
TGCGCCAGCAGTGGGGGCTACGAGCAGTACTTC
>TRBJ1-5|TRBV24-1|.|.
CATSVGSNQPQHF
TGTGCCACCAGTGTAGGCAGCAATCAGCCCCAGCATTTT
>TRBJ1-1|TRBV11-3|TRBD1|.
CASSLPGQGTEAFF
TGTGCCAGCAGCTTACCGGGACAGGGGACTGAAGCTTTCTTT
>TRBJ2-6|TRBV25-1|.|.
CASSENWGPGANVLTF
TGTGCCAGCAGTGAAAACTGGGGGCCTGGGGCCAACGTCCTGACTTTC
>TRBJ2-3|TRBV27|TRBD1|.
CASSLSRTGGTDTQYF
TGTGCCAGCAGTTTAAGTCGGACAGGGGGCACAGATACGCAGTATTTT
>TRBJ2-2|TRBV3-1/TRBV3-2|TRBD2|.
CASSQEGSGIWTGELFF
TGTGCCAGCAGCCAAGAGGGGAGCGGGATTTGGACCGGGGAGCTGTTTTTT
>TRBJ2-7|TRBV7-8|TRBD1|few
CASSLAEQGTYEQYF
TGTGCCAGCAGCTTAGCGGAACAGGGGACCTACGAGCAGTACTTC
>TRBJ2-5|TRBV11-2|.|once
CASSLREVADTETQYF
TGTGCCAGCAGCTTAAGAGAGGTTGCTGATACAGAGACCCAGTACTTC